The 29 T cell receptor beta chains listed next were all sequenced from one sample in a study of shared clonotypes between healthy human individuals. Sequencing was performed with immunoSEQ multiplex PCR; in TCRdb, only in-frame clones are kept and a portion is missing. The table shows around 1.5 million clones, with nearly 99% occurring only once. Sequenced material: naive CD4+ T cells sorted from blood. The subset here: CD45RA+ positively selected. Receptors originate from a man aged 30 to 39 in good health.

The rearrangement uses TRBV5-6 and TRBJ2-7; no definite D call. The ends were cut back, 4 bases at V and 7 bases at J, with 21 bases in the middle. Germline V gives CDR1 SGHDT, CDR2 YYEEEE. The CDR3 is made up of 15 amino acids. This CDR3 reads CASSLIPVRQSEQYF. The CDR3 DNA follows: TGTGCCAGCAGCCTAATACCAGTGCGGCAATCGGAGCAGTACTTC.

The V call is TRBV19, the J call TRBJ2-7, with D tentatively TRBD2 (6 bases). The CDR3 contains 14 residues. Germline CDR1 reads LNHDA; CDR2 reads SQIVND (reference sequence). The V end was cut by 5 bases, the J end by 4 bases, with 15 bases between. CDR3 sequence: CASSRGPAGYEQYF. The CDR3 nucleotides read TGTGCCAGTAGTCGTGGACCGGCGGGATACGAGCAGTACTTC.

Regarding this clone: Other DNA variants within this sample encode the same CDR3. The chain joins TRBV7-9 to TRBJ2-1, with TRBD1 identical over 8 bases. Germline CDR1 reads SEHNR; CDR2 reads FQNEAQ (reference sequence). The CDR3 runs to 15 residues. The trim removed 2 bases at V and 0 bases at J, leaving 0 bases unmatched. The CDR3 nucleotides read TGTGCCAGCAGCTTACAGGGGGCCTCCTACAATGAGCAGTTCTTC. The encoded protein is CASSLQGASYNEQFF.

Notes on this clone: This sample also contains other DNA sequences that code for the same CDR3. The CDR3 here is CSVRDLNEQFF. CDR3 DNA: TGCAGCGTGCGGGACCTCAATGAGCAGTTCTTC. The chain recombines TRBV29-1 with TRBJ2-1; maybe TRBD2 (6 bases). The CDR3 has 11 amino acids. V gave up 6 bases and J gave up 6 bases, with 9 bases separating them. From germline, CDR1 is SQVTM and CDR2 ANQGSEA.

The rearrangement joins TRBV11-2 to TRBJ2-1; the match to TRBD1 covers 11 bases. Trimming cost V 6 bases and J 5 bases; bases outside gene matches: 9. The CDR3 totals 16 residues. Germline CDR1 and CDR2: SGHAT and FQNNGV. The chain's CDR3 is CASRRYGQGANNEQFF. The CDR3 nucleotides are TGTGCCAGCAGACGCTACGGACAGGGGGCCAACAATGAGCAGTTCTTC.

The chain recombines TRBV10-2 with TRBJ2-5, with TRBD2 matching over 9 bases. There are 17 residues in the CDR3. The trim removed 5 bases at V and 5 bases at J, leaving 15 bases unmatched. Germline loops: CDR1 WSHSY, CDR2 SAAADI. The CDR3 spells CASSSTQPGGRGETQYF. CDR3 sequence (DNA): TGCGCCAGCAGTTCCACCCAACCAGGCGGGAGGGGGGAGACCCAGTACTTC.

This chain links TRBV6-1 with TRBJ2-1; the match to TRBD2 covers 13 bases. The CDR3 is made up of 15 amino acids. Germline loops: CDR1 MNHNS, CDR2 SASEGT. With 4 bases clipped from V and 10 bases from J, the junction kept 7 bases outside the gene matches. The CDR3 bases are TGTGCCAGCAGTGCGGGACTAGCGGGGCCGGAAGAGCAGTTCTTC. It encodes CASSAGLAGPEEQFF.

This rearrangement joins TRBV5-1 to TRBJ2-5, with D possibly called TRBD1 or TRBD2 (5 bases each). The CDR3 spans 14 residues. Germline CDR1 is SGHRS and CDR2 is YFSETQ. The V end lost 2 bases, the J end lost 1 base, and 9 bases lay between the germline ends. The CDR3 DNA reads as TGCGCCAGCAGCTTTTCCGGGACCCAAGAGACCCAGTACTTC. It yields the protein CASSFSGTQETQYF. The entire variable domain, with the rest obtained from reference TRBV5-1 and TRBJ2-5, is as follows: KAGVTQTPRYLIKTRGQQVTLSCSPISGHRSVSWYQQTPGQGLQFLFEYFSETQRNKGNFPGRFSGRQFSNSRSEMNVSTLELGDSALYLCASSFSGTQETQYFGPGTRLLVL.

About this clone: A junction end diverges from the germline sequence, so it may reflect a read error. The chain carries TRBV2 and TRBJ2-1, with 9 bases that match TRBD2. Germline V gene data show CDR1 as SNHLY and CDR2 as FYNNEI. The CDR3 contains 13 residues. The CDR3 here is CASSEPLAGSGIF. CDR3 coding DNA: TGTGCCAGCAGTGAACCTCTAGCGGGATCCGGAATCTTC.

With regard to this clone: This specimen includes other DNA sequences encoding the same CDR3. The rearrangement joins TRBV28 to TRBJ1-5; a possible D gene is TRBD1 (5 bases). Germline V lookup: CDR1 MDHEN, CDR2 SYDVKM. V shed 4 bases and J shed 1 base, with 8 bases lying between them. This CDR3 is built from 14 residues. In DNA, the CDR3 is TGTGCCAGCAGTTCGGGGGGGAGCAATCAGCCCCAGCATTTT. Translation: CASSSGGSNQPQHF.

Points on this clone: At one of its ends the junction is not consistent with the germline gene, which may arise from a read error. This chain uses TRBV29-1 with TRBJ2-1, with D perhaps TRBD2 (5 bases). Germline CDR1 reads SQVTM; CDR2 reads ANQGSEA. This CDR3 is 14 amino acids long. Written as DNA, the CDR3 is TGCAGTGTTGTTCTTGCTAGCAGCTACAATGAGCAGTTCTTC. It is translated as CSVVLASSYNEQFF.

The CDR3 nucleotides are TGTGCCAGCAGCCTAAAGGGACCTGCTAACTATGGCTACACCTTC. It specifies CASSLKGPANYGYTF. The chain links TRBV7-2 to TRBJ1-2; the D gene is possibly TRBD1 (5 bases). CDR1 and CDR2 (germline): SGHTA, FQGNSA. The V end was cut by 5 bases, the J end by 0 bases, with 13 bases between. The CDR3 sequence is 15 residues long.

The chain joins TRBV10-3 to TRBJ1-4, with a weak D call TRBD1 (6 bases). CDR1 and CDR2 (germline): ENHRY, SYGVKD. There are 15 residues in the CDR3. Trimming cost V 3 bases and J 1 base, with 9 bases left between them. The CDR3 is CAISDPRGTNEKLFF. The DNA of the CDR3 is TGTGCCATCAGTGACCCCAGGGGAACTAATGAAAAACTGTTTTTT.

This rearrangement joins TRBV10-2 to TRBJ2-1, with TRBD2 as a possible D gene (7 bases). V was pared by 3 bases and J by 7 bases, with 16 bases between. Germline V gives CDR1 WSHSY, CDR2 SAAADI. The CDR3 is 15 residues long. The CDR3 nucleotides read TGCGCCAGCAGTGATTTGTGGGAGGGGGAAAATGAGCAGTTCTTC. This sequence encodes CASSDLWEGENEQFF.

The J gene is TRBJ2-7, the V gene TRBV18, with no clear D. Per the germline V gene, CDR1 is KGHSH and CDR2 is LQKENI. The V end was cut by 4 bases, the J end by 3 bases, with 16 bases between. The CDR3 spans 15 residues. CDR3 coding DNA: TGTGCCAGCTCACTCCTTGATAAGGGAATCTACGAGCAGTACTTC. Encoded protein: CASSLLDKGIYEQYF.

The chain links TRBV28 to TRBJ1-5; the match to TRBD1 covers 8 bases. The CDR3 has 15 residues. The germline V gene encodes CDR1 MDHEN and CDR2 SYDVKM. J gave up 4 bases and V 8 bases, and 10 bases lay outside the gene matches. The CDR3 region has the DNA TGTGCCAGCCGGATTGTGGACAGGGAAAATCAGCCCCAGCATTTT. It yields the protein CASRIVDRENQPQHF.

This rearrangement joins TRBV11-2 to TRBJ1-1; no definite D call. V was clipped by 5 bases and J by 5 bases, with 18 bases between them. Germline CDR1 and CDR2: SGHAT and FQNNGV. This CDR3 has 15 residues. This CDR3 is CASSPRSSRETEAFF. The CDR3 nucleotides are TGTGCCAGCAGCCCCCGGTCTAGCCGCGAGACTGAAGCTTTCTTT.

Notes on this clone: This same CDR3 is encoded by further DNA sequences in the sample. The V and J genes are TRBV18 and TRBJ2-1; 11 nucleotides match TRBD2. Per germline, CDR1 KGHSH and CDR2 LQKENI. The CDR3 has 16 amino acids. The V segment lost 3 bases and the J segment 3 bases; nucleotides outside the gene matches: 4. The CDR3: CASSPPGTSGYNEQFF. CDR3 nucleotide sequence: TGTGCCAGCTCACCCCCCGGGACTAGCGGCTACAATGAGCAGTTCTTC.

On this clone itself: Other DNA sequences in the sample encode the same CDR3. V is TRBV19 and J is TRBJ1-2, with D unclear. The CDR3 sequence is 10 residues long. The V gene's germline CDR1 is LNHDA and CDR2 SQIVND (reference sequence). The V and J ends lost 5 bases and 6 bases respectively, with 4 bases between them. CDR3 sequence: CASSRNGYTF. CDR3 nucleotide sequence: TGTGCCAGTAGTCGGAATGGCTACACCTTC. The full variable domain, rest sourced from reference TRBV19 and TRBJ1-2, is DGGITQSPKYLFRKEGQNVTLSCEQNLNHDAMYWYRQDPGQGLRLIYYSQIVNDFQKGDIAEGYSVSREKKESFPLTVTSAQKNPTAFYLCASSRNGYTFGSGTRLTVV.

The rearrangement joins TRBV2 to TRBJ2-2; D unclear. Germline assignment: CDR1 SNHLY and CDR2 FYNNEI. The CDR3 is 15 amino acids. V was cut by 3 bases and J by 2 bases, with 10 bases left in between. The CDR3, as DNA: TGTGCCAGCAGTGATCCGGGCCGCAACACCGGGGAGCTGTTTTTT. Encoded protein: CASSDPGRNTGELFF.

Worth noting for this clone: Other DNA sequences within the sample encode an identical CDR3. The CDR3: CASSQNRGTDTEAFF. CDR3 nucleotide sequence: TGTGCCAGCTCACAAAACAGGGGAACGGACACTGAAGCTTTCTTT. J is TRBJ1-1 and V is TRBV18, with 7 bases lining up with TRBD1. This CDR3 contains 15 residues. The trim removed 4 bases at V and 3 bases at J, leaving 8 bases unmatched. Germline CDR1 and CDR2: KGHSH and LQKENI. The entire variable domain, with the rest obtained from reference TRBV18 and TRBJ1-1, is as follows: NAGVMQNPRHLVRRRGQEARLRCSPMKGHSHVYWYRQLPEEGLKFMVYLQKENIIDESGMPKERFSAEFPKEGPSILRIQQVVRGDSAAYFCASSQNRGTDTEAFFGQGTRLTVV.

The chain has TRBV7-9 and TRBJ2-7; 7 nucleotides match TRBD2. V shed 0 bases, J shed 5 bases, and the junction held 7 bases outside the gene matches. This CDR3 is built from 15 residues. Germline-derived CDR1 and CDR2 are SEHNR and FQNEAQ (reference sequence). The DNA for the CDR3 is TGTGCCAGCAGCTTAGCGGGCGGGAGTAACCACGAGCAGTACTTC. Translation gives CASSLAGGSNHEQYF.

This clone was counted between two and nine times. The chain employs TRBV19 and TRBJ1-1; D is ambiguous. CDR3 length: 14 amino acids. The V end lost 4 bases, the J end lost 1 base, and 10 bases lay between the germline ends. The germline gives CDR1 LNHDA, CDR2 SQIVND (reference sequence). CDR3 in DNA: TGTGCCAGTAGTAACCTTCCGGGGAACACTGAAGCTTTCTTT. It specifies CASSNLPGNTEAFF.

The rearrangement joins TRBV9 to TRBJ1-1; possibly TRBD1 for D (5 bases). CDR1 is SGDLS, CDR2 YYNGEE, per germline. Trimming removed 4 bases at V and 0 bases at J, with 10 bases between. This CDR3 has 14 amino acids. CDR3 nucleotides: TGTGCCAGCAGCCTGGGACCGTTGAACACTGAAGCTTTCTTT. Protein sequence: CASSLGPLNTEAFF. Variable domain in full (rest from reference TRBV9 and TRBJ1-1): DSGVTQTPKHLITATGQRVTLRCSPRSGDLSVYWYQQSLDQGLQFLIQYYNGEERAKGNILERFSAQQFPDLHSELNLSSLELGDSALYFCASSLGPLNTEAFFGQGTRLTVV.

This rearrangement joins TRBV11-3 to TRBJ2-1; no reliable D call. From germline, CDR1 is SGHNT and CDR2 YENEEA. V lost 0 bases and J 4 bases, leaving 4 bases between the germline ends. The CDR3 totals 13 residues. CDR3 sequence (DNA): TGTGCCAGCAGCTTAGATGGATACAATGAGCAGTTCTTC. The encoded protein is CASSLDGYNEQFF.

CDR3 bases: TGTGCCAGCAGTTCCGGGACTAGCGTGGAGACCCAGTACTTC. Amino acids: CASSSGTSVETQYF. V usage is TRBV28 and J usage is TRBJ2-5, with 10 bases matching TRBD2. The J segment lost 5 bases and the V segment lost 4 bases, leaving 4 bases of the junction unmatched. The CDR3 totals 14 residues. In germline, CDR1 is MDHEN, CDR2 SYDVKM.

This chain uses TRBV5-1 with TRBJ2-3; 7 bases are a match to TRBD1. J gave up 5 bases and V 4 bases, and 10 bases lay outside the gene matches. The CDR3 has 15 residues. Germline-derived CDR1 and CDR2 are SGHRS and YFSETQ. The CDR3: CASSQQGSPRDTQYF. The CDR3 DNA follows: TGCGCCAGCAGCCAACAGGGGTCACCCCGAGATACGCAGTATTTT. Variable domain in full (rest from reference TRBV5-1 and TRBJ2-3): KAGVTQTPRYLIKTRGQQVTLSCSPISGHRSVSWYQQTPGQGLQFLFEYFSETQRNKGNFPGRFSGRQFSNSRSEMNVSTLELGDSALYLCASSQQGSPRDTQYFGPGTRLTVL.

The CDR3 reads CASSPPGSSTDTQYF. In DNA, the CDR3 is TGCGCCAGCAGCCCCCCGGGCTCTAGCACAGATACGCAGTATTTT. This chain joins TRBV5-1 and TRBJ2-3; no reliable D call. Germline CDR1 SGHRS, CDR2 YFSETQ. Trimming took off 4 bases at V and 0 bases at J, with 12 bases between the two ends. This CDR3 contains 15 residues.

The chain recombines TRBV4-3 with TRBJ1-2; D unresolved. Between the trimmed V and J ends, which lost 1 base and 5 bases, there was a span of 14 bases. Germline CDR1 LGHNA, CDR2 YSLEER. This CDR3 has 15 residues. The CDR3 nucleotides are TGCGCCAGCAGCCAAGGTGTTATTGGTCAATATGGCTACACCTTC. As protein: CASSQGVIGQYGYTF.